The present TCR beta chain was sequenced within a study of neoadjuvant anti-PD-1 for oral cavity cancer. Study-wide background: Patients without progression received a fourth nivolumab dose around day 43, then surgical resection on days 50-56.

Time point: after neoadjuvant nivolumab, at surgical resection. No culture or expansion preceded analysis of these blood cells. Some clones are missing from TCRdb's copy, which holds only in-frame ones; the method was immunoSEQ multiplex PCR. Among about 42,000 clones listed, 77% were seen once. CDR1 and CDR2 (germline): MDHEN, SYDVKM. This CDR3 has 13 residues. V gave up 5 bases and J gave up 5 bases, with 12 bases separating them. This receptor was taken from a person aged 35-80 years with oral cavity squamous cell carcinoma. The sample was PBMCs, taken after nivolumab (anti-PD-1) treatment. The V call is TRBV28, the J call TRBJ2-5; the D gene could be TRBD1 or TRBD2 (5 bases each). CDR3 region: CASSPRGVETQYF. CDR3 DNA: TGTGCCAGCAGTCCCCGAGGGGTCGAGACCCAGTACTTC.